Following are 22 T cell receptor beta chains from one sample sequenced in a study of neurological immune-mediated disorders. Time point denoted: longitudinal time-point 3. From the 5' RACE reads, TCRdb called clonotypes with MiXCR, one entry per CDR3 protein. The sample shows 40,000 or so distinct CDR3 sequences, roughly 13% of them seen only once. Sequenced sample: PBMCs. All receptors come from a man aged 25 to 45 in good health.

This clonotype was counted at least ten times. The rearrangement uses TRBV27 and TRBJ2-1; tentatively, D is TRBD2 (6 bases). V was cut by 5 bases and J by 7 bases, with 21 bases left in between. The CDR3 length is 16 residues. The germline V gene encodes CDR1 MNHEY and CDR2 SMNVEV (reference sequence). The chain's CDR3 is CASSRISTGARNEQFF. The CDR3 DNA sequence: TGTGCCAGCAGTAGGATATCGACGGGAGCACGAAATGAGCAGTTCTTC.

This clonotype was seen ten or more times. This chain joins TRBV28 and TRBJ2-3; D gene uncertain. This CDR3 has 13 amino acids. The germline V and J ends were trimmed by 4 bases and 3 bases, with 8 bases remaining between them. The germline V gene has CDR1 MDHEN and CDR2 SYDVKM. CDR3 coding DNA: TGTGCCAGCAGTTCCCACATGACAGATACGCAGTATTTT. It is translated as CASSSHMTDTQYF.

Many counts were recorded for this clonotype. The gene calls are TRBV5-1 and TRBJ2-1; 12 bases map to TRBD2. Per the germline V gene, CDR1 is SGHRS and CDR2 is YFSETQ. CDR3 size: 20 residues. V lost 0 bases to trimming and J lost 0 bases; unmatched junction nucleotides: 10. The CDR3 DNA follows: TGCGCCAGCAGCTTGGAACCTCCACTAGCGGGGGGAAGCTCCTACAATGAGCAGTTCTTC. Protein: CASSLEPPLAGGSSYNEQFF.

Ten or more counts support this clonotype. The chain combines TRBV6-5 with TRBJ2-2, with D maybe TRBD1 (6 bases). Germline V CDR1 and CDR2: MNHEY, SVGAGI. The V and J ends lost 0 bases and 1 base respectively, with 9 bases between them. The CDR3 length is 16 residues. This chain's CDR3 is CASSYSRGVNTGELFF. CDR3 coding DNA: TGTGCCAGCAGTTACTCCAGGGGTGTGAACACCGGGGAGCTGTTTTTT.

There are many counts of this clonotype. This rearrangement joins TRBV12-3 or TRBV12-4 to TRBJ1-5, with 7 bases identical to TRBD1. The junction had 6 bases not matched to a gene; V was cut back by 2 bases and J by 8 bases. The CDR3 is made up of 14 amino acids. CDR3 amino acids: CASSLSGQPEPQHF. CDR3 nucleotide sequence: TGTGCCAGCAGTTTATCGGGACAGCCTGAGCCCCAGCATTTT.

At least ten counts were recorded for this clonotype. The chain carries TRBV5-1 and TRBJ2-3, with D possibly TRBD2 on 5 matching bases. V was clipped by 3 bases and J by 2 bases, with 13 bases between them. The CDR3 covers 15 residues. Germline CDR1 and CDR2: SGHRS and YFSETQ. This chain's CDR3 is CASSSPGMHTDTQYF. In DNA, the CDR3 is TGCGCCAGCAGCTCCCCCGGGATGCACACAGATACGCAGTATTTT.

This clonotype was recorded at least ten times. This chain uses TRBV7-7 with TRBJ2-3; 8 nucleotides line up with TRBD1. V was clipped by 5 bases and J by 6 bases; unmatched bases: 7. Germline V gene sequence: CDR1 SSHAT, CDR2 FNYEAQ (reference sequence). The CDR3 is 14 amino acids. The DNA for the CDR3 is TGTGCCAGCAGCCCCAGACAGGGGTATGATACGCAGTATTTT. Translated: CASSPRQGYDTQYF.

V and J are TRBV28 and TRBJ2-1; 8 positions match TRBD2. CDR1 and CDR2 from the germline V gene are MDHEN and SYDVKM. Trimming cost V 6 bases and J 8 bases; bases outside gene matches: 15. The CDR3 is 16 residues long. This CDR3 reads CASSSARGGRQDEQFF. The CDR3 DNA sequence: TGTGCCAGCAGCTCAGCCCGGGGCGGGAGGCAGGATGAGCAGTTCTTC.

This clonotype was seen ten or more times. CDR3 loop: CASSFLAGTDTQYF. The CDR3 DNA is TGTGCCAGCAGTTTCCTAGCGGGCACAGATACGCAGTATTTT. The gene calls are TRBV28 and TRBJ2-3; 7 positions match TRBD2. V trimming: 3 bases; J trimming: 1 base; junction bases outside the gene matches: 1. The CDR3 is 14 residues long. Per the germline V gene, CDR1 is MDHEN and CDR2 is SYDVKM.

The J gene is TRBJ2-7, the V gene TRBV10-1; 8 bases are a match to TRBD1. The CDR3 has 15 residues. V shed 10 bases and J 4 bases; nucleotides not matched to a gene: 15. Per the germline V gene, CDR1 is WNHNN and CDR2 is SYGVQD (reference sequence). Here the CDR3 DNA reads TGCGCCAACTGTCCCAAGACAGGGGCTCGGTACGAGCAGTACTTC. Its protein product is CANCPKTGARYEQYF.

This clonotype was seen at least ten times. The chain carries TRBV12-3 or TRBV12-4 and TRBJ1-1, with D tentatively TRBD1 (6 bases). This CDR3 comprises 16 residues. Deletions cut 5 bases from V and 4 bases from J, with 20 bases between. The CDR3 region has the DNA TGTGCCAGCAGTCCCGGGACAAGGCTCGGGTCCACTGAAGCTTTCTTT. Translating it yields CASSPGTRLGSTEAFF.

This clonotype was counted many times. The chain couples TRBV20-1 to TRBJ1-2; TRBD1 matches at 10 bases. J lost 1 base, V lost 5 bases, and 4 bases had no gene match. Germline CDR1 DFQATT, CDR2 SNEGSKA (reference sequence). This CDR3 comprises 14 residues. CDR3 in amino acids: CSARGQGNNYGYTF. DNA of the CDR3: TGCAGTGCTCGGGGACAGGGGAATAACTATGGCTACACCTTC.

This clonotype was counted many times. The chain joins TRBV12-3 or TRBV12-4 to TRBJ2-4; D gene uncertain. The CDR3 totals 16 residues. Trimming took off 6 bases at V and 1 base at J, with 16 bases between the two ends. The CDR3 DNA reads TGTGCCAGCAGATCGATGACCGCATCGGCCAAAAACATTCAGTACTTC. It codes for CASRSMTASAKNIQYF.

This clonotype has ten or more counts. The chain couples TRBV20-1 to TRBJ2-3; TRBD2 matches at 7 bases. CDR3 size: 15 residues. Germline V gene sequence: CDR1 DFQATT, CDR2 SNEGSKA (reference sequence). V was clipped by 6 bases and J by 0 bases; unmatched bases: 9. As DNA, the CDR3 is TGCAGTGCAAGAAGATCTAGCGGTAGCACAGATACGCAGTATTTT. Its translation: CSARRSSGSTDTQYF.

This clonotype showed up many times. The chain joins TRBV28 to TRBJ1-1; a weak D match, TRBD1 (5 bases). The CDR3 is made up of 16 amino acids. Trimming took off 2 bases at V and 4 bases at J, with 17 bases between the two ends. Germline CDR1 MDHEN, CDR2 SYDVKM. The CDR3: CASSLRSVSRGTEAFF. The CDR3 DNA reads as TGTGCCAGCAGTTTACGGTCCGTGTCGAGGGGCACTGAAGCTTTCTTT.

The chain joins TRBV18 to TRBJ1-2; D remains ambiguous. This CDR3 has 14 residues. V shed 1 base and J shed 1 base, with 7 bases lying between them. CDR1 KGHSH and CDR2 LQKENI come from the germline V gene. The CDR3 loop reads CASSPQGNNYGYTF. Written as DNA, the CDR3 is TGTGCCAGCTCACCACAAGGGAATAACTATGGCTACACCTTC.

This clonotype was found many times. This sequence joins TRBV24-1 and TRBJ2-1; 8 nucleotides line up with TRBD2. The CDR3 totals 16 residues. Germline trimming cut 0 bases from V and 7 bases from J; bases unmatched to any gene: 7. Germline V gene data show CDR1 as KGHDR and CDR2 as SFDVKD. The CDR3 protein is CATSDLHFGGGNEQFF. The CDR3 coding sequence is TGTGCCACCAGTGATTTGCATTTCGGGGGGGGTAATGAGCAGTTCTTC.

This clonotype has a count of ten or more. The gene calls are TRBV27 and TRBJ2-1; the D call may be TRBD1 or TRBD2 (5 bases each). The CDR3 consists of 15 residues. V gave up 6 bases and J gave up 6 bases, with 18 bases separating them. Germline CDR1 and CDR2: MNHEY and SMNVEV (reference sequence). The CDR3 loop is CASSPWSVGPNEQFF. The CDR3 nucleotides read TGTGCCAGCAGCCCTTGGTCTGTGGGACCCAATGAGCAGTTCTTC.

This clonotype was detected many times. This chain connects TRBV7-2 to TRBJ2-5; 7 bases align to TRBD2. Germline V gene lookup returns CDR1 SGHTA and CDR2 FQGNSA. V lost 3 bases, J lost 4 bases, and 8 bases stayed unmatched. The CDR3 runs 15 residues. CDR3 sequence reads: CASSFTGGRGETQYF. As DNA, the CDR3 is TGTGCCAGCAGCTTCACCGGGGGGAGGGGAGAGACCCAGTACTTC.

This clonotype was found many times. V is TRBV6-4 and J is TRBJ2-3; 11 bases align to TRBD1. The ends lost 5 bases at V and 5 bases at J; junction bases unmatched: 6. Looked up from germline, CDR1 is MRHNA and CDR2 is SNTAGT. This CDR3 is 15 amino acids long. The CDR3 protein is CASSSGQGEGDTQYF. CDR3 DNA sequence: TGTGCCAGCAGTTCGGGACAGGGGGAAGGAGATACGCAGTATTTT.

This clonotype was seen many times. This chain connects TRBV15 to TRBJ1-1, with D perhaps TRBD1 (5 bases). This CDR3 is 13 amino acids long. Trimming removed 4 bases at V and 5 bases at J, with 11 bases between. CDR1 LNHNV and CDR2 YYDKDF come from the germline V gene (reference sequence). CDR3 sequence: CATSMEGRTEAFF. CDR3 sequence (DNA): TGTGCCACCAGCATGGAGGGGCGGACTGAAGCTTTCTTT.

This clonotype was detected many times. V gene TRBV12-3 or TRBV12-4 combines with J gene TRBJ2-7; 11 nucleotides match TRBD1. This CDR3 contains 14 residues. The V and J ends lost 7 bases and 4 bases, in that order; junction bases with no gene match: 6. CDR3 sequence reads: CASTFGTGGYEQYF. DNA of the CDR3: TGTGCCAGCACTTTCGGGACAGGGGGTTACGAGCAGTACTTC.